Listed below are T cell receptor beta chains from one sample, sequenced in a study of T cell repertoires in cytomegalovirus infection. TCRdb reanalysed the reads using MiXCR and keeps one entry per CDR3 protein. Of approximately 500,000 distinct CDR3 sequences listed, approximately 17% are singletons. Sequencing was done on a sample of CD8+ T cells from PBMCs. The receptors derive from a human donor in good health (CMV status not recorded). Some clones in this sample may be carry-over from other donors' samples. CDR3s include the opening cysteine and the closing phenylalanine or tryptophan. The order of the fields is D gene, clone size, J gene, V gene, CDR3 protein, CDR3 DNA. The D gene is left open where the match is weak. Clone sizes are given selectively: once, few, many, or a class where the clone is expanded.

NA many TRBJ2-7 TRBV27 CASSLSAGVLSYEQYF TGTGCCAGCAGTTTATCTGCAGGGGTGCTCTCCTACGAGCAGTACTTC
NA many TRBJ2-6 TRBV6-2/TRBV6-3 CASSSIPGEGANVLTF TGTGCCAGCAGTTCCATCCCGGGAGAGGGGGCCAACGTCCTGACTTTC
TRBD2 many TRBJ2-1 TRBV7-6 CASSSWTSGDNEQFF TGTGCCAGCAGCTCTTGGACTAGCGGGGACAATGAGCAGTTCTTC
NA NA TRBJ1-2 TRBV2 CASSDRYSLGYTF TGTGCCAGCAGTGATCGCTACTCGTTAGGCTACACCTTC
NA few TRBJ2-1 TRBV20-1 CSAERWDSEGNEQFF TGCAGTGCTGAGAGGTGGGATAGCGAGGGCAATGAGCAGTTCTTC
NA NA TRBJ2-1 TRBV29-1 CSVLTSYNEQFF TGCAGCGTTCTAACCTCCTACAATGAGCAGTTCTTC
NA many TRBJ2-7 TRBV7-6 CASSSRDLSYEQYF TGTGCCAGCAGCTCCCGGGACCTCTCCTACGAGCAGTACTTC
TRBD1 NA TRBJ2-7 TRBV18 CASSGQGPGGEQYF TGTGCCAGCTCAGGACAGGGTCCTGGCGGCGAGCAGTACTTC
NA many TRBJ2-7 TRBV6-2/TRBV6-3 CASSYPSDEQYF TGTGCCAGCAGTTACCCGAGCGACGAGCAGTACTTC
NA NA TRBJ2-2 TRBV28 CASVRGRNAGELFF TGTGCCAGCGTGAGAGGAAGGAACGCCGGGGAGCTGTTTTTT
NA many TRBJ1-1 TRBV20-1 CSAEHDGAAGRLGAEAFF TGCAGTGCTGAGCATGATGGGGCGGCGGGCCGATTGGGCGCTGAAGCTTTCTTT
NA NA TRBJ1-1 TRBV12-3/TRBV12-4 CASSPTRGLREAFF TGTGCCAGCAGCCCTACTCGCGGTTTGCGGGAGGCTTTCTTT
TRBD1 once TRBJ1-6 TRBV7-2 CASSFGTGARSSYNSPLHF TGTGCCAGCAGCTTCGGGACAGGGGCCAGGAGCTCCTATAATTCACCCCTCCACTTT
NA many TRBJ1-2 TRBV7-8 CASSGVTDYGYTF TGTGCCAGCAGTGGGGTTACAGACTATGGCTACACCTTC
TRBD2 NA TRBJ2-5 TRBV7-9 CASSLALSGGPGETQYF TGTGCCAGCAGCTTAGCCCTTAGCGGGGGGCCAGGAGAGACCCAGTACTTC
TRBD1 NA TRBJ1-5 TRBV29-1 CSAVKDRAANQPQHF TGCAGCGCCGTAAAAGACAGGGCGGCCAATCAGCCCCAGCATTTT
NA NA TRBJ1-2 TRBV7-9 CASSPTGQFYGYTF TGTGCCAGCAGCCCCACGGGACAATTCTATGGCTACACCTTC
NA many TRBJ1-1 TRBV7-9 CASSPTRGPEAFF TGTGCCAGCAGCCCGACCAGGGGCCCTGAAGCTTTCTTT
TRBD1 few TRBJ2-7 TRBV6-1 CASSDRTGWNEQYF TGTGCCAGCAGTGACCGGACAGGGTGGAACGAGCAGTACTTC
NA few TRBJ2-1 TRBV14 CASSQFGNEQFF TGTGCCAGCAGCCAGTTTGGCAATGAGCAGTTCTTC
TRBD1 NA TRBJ1-4 TRBV4-2 CASSQGSGRGGAEKLFF TGTGCCAGCAGCCAAGGGAGTGGACGAGGGGGCGCTGAAAAACTGTTTTTT
NA NA TRBJ1-4 TRBV28 CASSPSGGATNEKLFF TGTGCCAGCTCCCCCTCCGGGGGAGCAACTAATGAAAAACTGTTTTTT
NA NA TRBJ2-2 TRBV2 CAYRLGEYTGELFF TGTGCCTACAGACTAGGCGAATACACCGGGGAGCTGTTTTTT
NA few TRBJ1-2 TRBV16 CASSQMAGTGYTF TGTGCCAGCAGCCAAATGGCAGGTACGGGCTACACCTTC
TRBD1 many TRBJ1-2 TRBV12-3/TRBV12-4 CASSSGTDLAYGYTF TGTGCCAGCAGCTCTGGGACAGACCTTGCCTATGGCTACACCTTC
NA NA TRBJ2-1 TRBV27 CASSPQDGSYNEQFF TGTGCCAGCAGTCCCCAGGACGGCTCCTACAATGAGCAGTTCTTC
TRBD2 NA TRBJ2-2 TRBV6-5 CASSYSSLAGENTGELFF TGTGCCAGCAGTTACTCGAGTCTAGCGGGCGAAAACACCGGGGAGCTGTTTTTT
NA many TRBJ1-1 TRBV29-1 CSVDRAQKASNTEAFF TGCAGCGTTGACCGGGCCCAGAAAGCATCGAACACTGAAGCTTTCTTT
NA many TRBJ2-5 TRBV4-1 CASSQDVQPETQYF TGCGCCAGCAGCCAAGATGTCCAGCCCGAGACCCAGTACTTC
TRBD2 few TRBJ2-1 TRBV5-6 CASSLRAGVRNEQFF TGTGCCAGCAGCTTGAGAGCGGGAGTGAGAAATGAGCAGTTCTTC
TRBD2 NA TRBJ2-1 TRBV19 CASSISSGYNEQFF TGTGCCAGTAGTATATCTAGCGGCTACAATGAGCAGTTCTTC
NA many TRBJ2-5 TRBV11-2 CASSSSEGYRETQYF TGTGCCAGCAGCTCTTCAGAAGGGTATCGAGAGACCCAGTACTTC
TRBD2 few TRBJ2-1 TRBV7-6 CASSIKTGGIYNEQFF TGTGCCAGCAGCATTAAAACCGGGGGGATCTACAATGAGCAGTTCTTC
NA few TRBJ2-2 TRBV30 CAWTQGLLSTGELFF TGTGCCTGGACCCAGGGCCTTCTTAGCACCGGGGAGCTGTTTTTT
TRBD2 medium-sized TRBJ2-4 TRBV2 CASSDPSGDSIQYF TGTGCCAGCAGTGACCCTAGCGGGGATTCCATTCAGTACTTC
NA many TRBJ2-3 TRBV11-2 CASSPPRLPDTQYF TGTGCCAGCAGCCCCCCACGTTTACCAGATACGCAGTATTTT
NA NA TRBJ2-3 TRBV4-1 CASSQAPPLSTDTQYF TGCGCCAGCAGCCAAGCCCCCCCCCTTAGCACAGATACGCAGTATTTT
NA few TRBJ1-2 TRBV27 CASNPGGERRGYTF TGTGCCAGCAACCCAGGCGGCGAACGACGCGGCTACACCTTC
NA many TRBJ1-5 TRBV28 CASKAQGYSNQPQHF TGTGCCAGCAAAGCCCAGGGTTATAGCAATCAGCCCCAGCATTTT
NA NA TRBJ2-1 TRBV6-5 CASSELPDREGPNEQFF TGTGCCAGCAGTGAACTTCCCGACAGGGAGGGGCCAAATGAGCAGTTCTTC
NA few TRBJ1-3 TRBV6-4 CASTPNSSGNTIYF TGTGCCAGCACCCCCAACAGCTCTGGAAACACCATATATTTT
TRBD2 few TRBJ2-1 TRBV9 CASSVATSGRGNEQFF TGTGCCAGCAGCGTAGCTACTAGCGGGAGGGGCAATGAGCAGTTCTTC
NA many TRBJ1-4 TRBV12-3/TRBV12-4 CASRSGRRRGGMSDEKLFF TGTGCCAGCAGATCAGGGCGGAGACGGGGCGGAATGTCTGATGAAAAACTGTTTTTT
NA many TRBJ2-7 TRBV28 CASTLGQATDEQYF TGTGCCAGCACCCTGGGGCAGGCGACGGACGAGCAGTACTTC